Listed here are 17 T cell receptor beta chains from one sample, sequenced in a study of T cell responses to AZD1222 COVID-19 vaccine. Some clones are missing from TCRdb's copy, which holds only in-frame ones; the method was immunoSEQ multiplex PCR. The sample includes 95,000 to 150,000 clones, 92% of them seen just once. The sequencing here drew on peripheral blood, taken on day 0 of AZD1222 vaccination. These receptors originate from an adult in good health.

This clone was observed a handful of times. The chain has TRBV2 and TRBJ2-7, with 7 bases identical to TRBD1. CDR1 is SNHLY and CDR2 is FYNNEI in the germline V gene. The CDR3 spans 16 residues. The ends lost 5 bases at V and 1 base at J; junction bases unmatched: 11. The CDR3 DNA sequence: TGTGCCAGCAGTTACGGCAGGGACAGAAGGTCCTACGAGCAGTACTTC. Amino acid sequence: CASSYGRDRRSYEQYF.

The chain carries TRBV15 and TRBJ2-5; D gene unclear. The germline CDR1 and CDR2 sequences are LNHNV and YYDKDF (reference sequence). This CDR3 comprises 14 residues. Deletions cut 3 bases from V and 0 bases from J, with 8 bases between. CDR3 bases: TGTGCCACCAGCAGCGAGACGTACCAAGAGACCCAGTACTTC. Protein sequence: CATSSETYQETQYF.

The V call is TRBV19, the J call TRBJ1-2, with 8 bases lining up with TRBD1. CDR1 is LNHDA, CDR2 SQIVND, per germline (reference sequence). The CDR3 extends over 14 amino acids. J was trimmed by 3 bases and V by 3 bases; bases with no gene match: 3. In nucleotides, the CDR3 is TGTGCCAGTAGTATGACAGGGGTTCACTATGGCTACACCTTC. It encodes CASSMTGVHYGYTF.

The gene calls are TRBV11-2 and TRBJ1-1; D is possibly TRBD1 (5 bases). The germline V and J ends were trimmed by 1 base and 5 bases, with 8 bases remaining between them. The germline V gene has CDR1 SGHAT and CDR2 FQNNGV. The CDR3 has 13 residues. CDR3 sequence: CASSLAWGTEAFF. The CDR3 DNA reads as TGTGCCAGCAGCTTAGCCTGGGGGACTGAAGCTTTCTTT. The full variable domain, its missing parts supplied by reference TRBV11-2 and TRBJ1-1, is EAGVAQSPRYKIIEKRQSVAFWCNPISGHATLYWYQQILGQGPKLLIQFQNNGVVDDSQLPKDRFSAERLKGVDSTLKIQPAKLEDSAVYLCASSLAWGTEAFFGQGTRLTVV.

A remark on this clone: The sample has other DNA sequences that encode this CDR3 too. The V and J genes are TRBV30 and TRBJ1-1, with D tentatively TRBD1 (6 bases). The CDR3 contains 11 residues. V was pared by 3 bases and J by 11 bases, with 13 bases between. Germline lookup yields CDR1 GTSNPN and CDR2 SVGIG (reference sequence). The CDR3 nucleotides are TGTGCCTGGAGCGGGGGCCTGAAGGCTTTCTTT. It yields the protein CAWSGGLKAFF. Full variable domain (missing parts from reference TRBV30 and TRBJ1-1): SQTIHQWPATLVQPVGSPLSLECTVEGTSNPNLYWYRQAAGRGLQLLFYSVGIGQISSEVPQNLSASRPQDRQFILSSKKLLLSDSGFYLCAWSGGLKAFFGQGTRLTVV.

The V gene is TRBV7-9, the J gene TRBJ1-1, with 7 positions matching TRBD1. With 4 bases clipped from V and 0 bases from J, the junction kept 11 bases outside the gene matches. The CDR3 loop spans 17 amino acids. Germline V gene lookup returns CDR1 SEHNR and CDR2 FQNEAQ (reference sequence). CDR3 protein: CASSSPTTGTLNTEAFF. CDR3 DNA sequence: TGTGCCAGCAGCTCTCCCACGACAGGGACACTGAACACTGAAGCTTTCTTT.

This chain links TRBV18 with TRBJ1-2; D not resolved. Germline CDR1 KGHSH, CDR2 LQKENI. The germline V and J ends were trimmed by 6 bases and 8 bases, with 22 bases remaining between them. CDR3 size: 15 residues. This CDR3 reads CASSLKAGFSEGYTF. The CDR3 DNA follows: TGTGCCAGCTCCCTAAAAGCGGGTTTTTCTGAGGGCTACACCTTC.

The chain carries TRBV10-3 and TRBJ2-7; D remains unclear. The CDR3 sequence is 12 residues long. CDR1 and CDR2 (germline): ENHRY, SYGVKD. The ends were cut back, 0 bases at V and 7 bases at J, with 7 bases in the middle. The CDR3 here is CAISESPWEQYV. In DNA form, the CDR3 reads TGTGCCATCAGTGAGTCCCCTTGGGAGCAGTACGTC.

This chain joins TRBV19 and TRBJ2-1; TRBD1 might be the D (6 bases). This CDR3 spans 14 amino acids. V was pared by 1 base and J by 12 bases, with 16 bases between. Germline V gene sequence: CDR1 LNHDA, CDR2 SQIVND (reference sequence). The CDR3 sequence is CASSIVGGPVWQFF. The CDR3 region has the DNA TGTGCCAGTAGTATAGTAGGGGGACCTGTTTGGCAGTTCTTC.

The chain uses TRBV6-5 and TRBJ1-2, with TRBD1 matching over 8 bases. The V and J ends lost 7 bases and 6 bases, in that order; junction bases with no gene match: 13. The CDR3 is 15 residues long. The V gene's germline CDR1 is MNHEY and CDR2 SVGAGI. CDR3: CASTRSGQGANGYTF. The CDR3 nucleotides read TGTGCCAGCACCCGATCCGGGCAGGGGGCGAATGGCTACACCTTC.

The chain has TRBV19 and TRBJ1-2; D is undetermined. Germline V CDR1 and CDR2: LNHDA, SQIVND (reference sequence). The length of the CDR3 is 9 residues. The CDR3 spells CAESAGYTF. The DNA of the CDR3 is TGTGCAGAAAGTGCTGGCTACACCTTC. Supplemented by reference TRBV19 and TRBJ1-2, the full variable domain reads DGGITQSPKYLFRKEGQNVTLSCEQNLNHDAMYWYRQDPGQGLRLIYYSQIVNDFQKGDIAEGYSVSREKKESFPLTVTSAQKNPTAFYLCAESAGYTFGSGTRLTVV.

This clone was found a few times. The chain's CDR3 is CATRPPRGRNTGELFF. CDR3 sequence (DNA): TGTGCCACCAGGCCCCCCAGGGGGCGCAACACCGGGGAGCTGTTTTTT. The chain combines TRBV24-1 with TRBJ2-2, with 8 bases lining up with TRBD1. Germline assignment: CDR1 KGHDR and CDR2 SFDVKD. V lost 7 bases and J lost 2; bases outside the gene matches: 8. CDR3 length equals 16 residues.

The chain recombines TRBV20-1 with TRBJ2-1; D might be TRBD1 (5 bases). This CDR3 comprises 11 residues. V lost 2 bases and J lost 6, with 5 bases in between. Germline V lookup: CDR1 DFQATT, CDR2 SNEGSKA (reference sequence). CDR3 region: CSARQGNEQFF. The DNA of the CDR3 is TGCAGTGCTAGACAGGGCAATGAGCAGTTCTTC.

The chain couples TRBV5-1 to TRBJ2-7; D is perhaps TRBD2 (6 bases). The CDR3 consists of 13 residues. Germline V gene lookup returns CDR1 SGHRS and CDR2 YFSETQ. Trimming stripped 2 bases from V and 7 bases from J, with 13 bases between. The CDR3 bases are TGCGCCAGCAGCTTAGGTCCCGCGGGGGAGCAGTACGTC. This sequence encodes CASSLGPAGEQYV.

The rearrangement joins TRBV19 to TRBJ1-1, with 11 bases aligning to TRBD1. After removal of 3 bases from V and 4 bases from J, the junction contained 4 bases not matched to a gene. Germline lookup yields CDR1 LNHDA and CDR2 SQIVND (reference sequence). This CDR3 has 15 residues. For the CDR3, the DNA is TGTGCCAGTAGTATCGGGACAGGGGGTGTCACTGAAGCTTTCTTT. This gives the protein CASSIGTGGVTEAFF.

V gene TRBV6-5 combines with J gene TRBJ1-1; D gene ambiguous. The CDR3 contains 14 residues. CDR1 is MNHEY, CDR2 SVGAGI, per germline. V was cut by 6 bases and J by 2 bases, with 13 bases left in between. For the CDR3, the DNA is TGTGCCAGCAGAGCCTCCACCGATAACACTGAAGCTTTCTTT. Translation: CASRASTDNTEAFF.

The chain has TRBV27 and TRBJ1-5; TRBD1 might be the D (5 bases). Trimming removed 5 bases from V and 2 bases from J, with 13 bases in between. The CDR3 sequence is 15 residues long. From germline, CDR1 is MNHEY and CDR2 SMNVEV (reference sequence). The CDR3 loop is CASSRSGLGNQPQHF. CDR3 nucleotide sequence: TGTGCCAGCAGTCGATCAGGGTTGGGCAATCAGCCCCAGCATTTT.